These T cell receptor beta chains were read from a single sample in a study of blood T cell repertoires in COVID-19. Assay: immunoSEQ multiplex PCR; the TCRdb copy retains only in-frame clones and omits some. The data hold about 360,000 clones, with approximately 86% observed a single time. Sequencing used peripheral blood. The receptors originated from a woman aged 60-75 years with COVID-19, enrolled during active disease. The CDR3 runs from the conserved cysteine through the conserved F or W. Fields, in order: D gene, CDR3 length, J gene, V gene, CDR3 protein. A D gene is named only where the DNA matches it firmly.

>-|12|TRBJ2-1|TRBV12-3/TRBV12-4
CASRGRDNEQFF
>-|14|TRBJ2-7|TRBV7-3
CASSPQGGHYEQYF
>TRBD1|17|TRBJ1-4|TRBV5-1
CASSSARPGQPNEKLFF
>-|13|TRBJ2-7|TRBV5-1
CASSFPDSYEQYF
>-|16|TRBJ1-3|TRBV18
CASSWGESLTGNTIYF
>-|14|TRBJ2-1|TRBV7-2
CASSPRGPYNEQFF
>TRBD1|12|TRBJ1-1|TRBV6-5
CASSSGQGWAFF
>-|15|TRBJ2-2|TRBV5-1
CASSPYQGSTGELFF
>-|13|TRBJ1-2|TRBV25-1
CASSEGQGYGYTF
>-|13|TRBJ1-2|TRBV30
CAWSVAPGYGYTF
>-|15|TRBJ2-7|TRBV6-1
CASSESGIISYEQYF
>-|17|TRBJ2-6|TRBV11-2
CASSLMMTDSGANVLTF
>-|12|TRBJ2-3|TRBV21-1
CARTSGGDTQYF
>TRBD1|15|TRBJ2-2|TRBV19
CASRGGQVRTGELFF
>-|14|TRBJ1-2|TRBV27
CASRALDRLYGYTF
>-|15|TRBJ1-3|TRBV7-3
CASSSRGGSGNTIYF
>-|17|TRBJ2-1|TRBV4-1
CASSQGYVVGPNNEQFF
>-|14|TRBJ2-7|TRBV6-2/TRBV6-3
CASSFAVLGSEQYF
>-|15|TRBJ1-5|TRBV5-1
CASSPGGLGNQPQHF
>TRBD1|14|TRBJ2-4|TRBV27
CASSGTGGADIQYF
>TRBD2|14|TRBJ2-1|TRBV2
CASKASGIYNEQFF
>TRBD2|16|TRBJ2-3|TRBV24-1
CATSDPLAGDTDTQYF
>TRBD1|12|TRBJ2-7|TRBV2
CASTPPGGEQYF
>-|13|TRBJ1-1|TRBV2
CASRPRQNTEAFF
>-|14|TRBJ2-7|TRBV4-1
CASSIRAGKYEQYF